This TCR beta chain was sequenced during a study of shared clonotypes between healthy human individuals. Study results and caveats: Clonotypes not shared had lower generation probabilities than those common to all four donors. Rarefaction showed that sequencing of sorted subsets was incomplete (despite large depth).

This CDR3 spans 14 amino acids. Germline V gene sequence: CDR1 SGHRS, CDR2 YFSETQ. In the case of this clone: The antigen is not known. A junction end diverges from the germline sequence, so it may reflect a read error.

Samples underwent the assay at deep level. Produced via immunoSEQ multiplex PCR; TCRdb's table is partial and in-frame only. There are approximately 2.5 million clones in the sample; around nine tenths occur only once, and roughly 0.14% lies in the top ten. The V and J genes are TRBV5-1 and TRBJ1-1; 7 bases align to TRBD1. The material sequenced was naive CD4+ T cells sorted from blood. The subset: CD45RA+ positively selected. The sequence was collected from a man aged 18 to 35 in good health. CDR3 in amino acids: CASTLTGQNTEAFF. The DNA of the CDR3 is TGCGCCAGCACCTTGACAGGGCAGAACACTGAAGCTTTCTTT.